The 2 T cell receptor beta chains below were found in one sample sequenced in a study of blood T cell repertoires in COVID-19. Measured with immunoSEQ multiplex PCR; TCRdb has only the in-frame clones, and not every one. The profile shows tens of thousands of clones, about 84% of them singletons. The sample was peripheral blood. The origin of the receptors is a human donor in a cohort sampled during active COVID-19.

The gene calls are TRBV11-2 and TRBJ2-1; 8 positions match TRBD2. V lost 3 bases, J lost 5 bases, and 6 bases stayed unmatched. CDR3 length: 15 residues. CDR1 and CDR2 from the germline V gene are SGHAT and FQNNGV. This chain's CDR3 is CASSLFAGGNNEQFF. The DNA for the CDR3 is TGTGCCAGCAGCTTGTTTGCGGGGGGAAACAATGAGCAGTTCTTC.

This clone was counted once. The chain couples TRBV6-5 to TRBJ1-2; no clear D gene. Germline lookup yields CDR1 MNHEY and CDR2 SVGAGI. The CDR3 sequence is 13 residues long. Between the trimmed V and J ends, which lost 8 bases and 0 bases, there was a span of 10 bases. In DNA form, the CDR3 reads TGTGCCAGCGGGAGGGCAGCTAACTATGGCTACACCTTC. This translates into CASGRAANYGYTF.